The source of this T cell receptor (beta chain) is a study of post-analysis software for immune sequencing data. Unique molecular identifiers were built into the TCR beta cDNA libraries. TCRdb re-called the PCR reads through MiXCR, storing one row per CDR3 protein. The table lists some 700,000 distinct CDR3 sequences, approximately 59% of them singletons, with around 11% in the top ten. Study-level points and caveats: With F measure, samples from one preparation batch clustered together strongly. Normalized Chao1 diversity in multiple sclerosis patients fell significantly below that of controls.

On this clonotype itself: Antigen unknown.

Sequencing used blood. This receptor was obtained from a girl aged 2 to 9 with multiple sclerosis.

Here the CDR3 reads CSVGDNYGYTF. The CDR3 nucleotides read TGCAGCGTTGGAGATAACTATGGCTACACCTTC. The V call is TRBV29-1, the J call TRBJ1-2; D is ambiguous. The CDR3 runs to 11 residues. Germline V gives CDR1 SQVTM, CDR2 ANQGSEA. The V end was cut by 4 bases, the J end by 1 base, with 4 bases between.